These 7 T cell receptor beta chains originate from one sample sequenced in a study of cytomegalovirus exposure and HLA in healthy donors. 13 Jbeta primers and 60 Vbeta primers were used for the PCR. The method was immunoSEQ multiplex PCR; TCRdb's version includes in-frame clones alone and lacks a portion of them. This table has approximately 150,000 clones, roughly 75% appearing once. Material: PBMCs. Every receptor here comes from a man between 18 and 29 years old in good health and CMV-seropositive.

This clone turned up a few times. This chain links TRBV4-1 with TRBJ2-5, with D perhaps TRBD2 (6 bases). Germline V CDR1 and CDR2: MGHRA, YSYEKL. The V gene lost 5 bases and the J gene lost 4 bases, with 17 bases spanning the gap. The CDR3 has 15 amino acids. CDR3 sequence: CASSGGNGGLETQYF. As DNA, the CDR3 is TGCGCCAGCAGCGGGGGAAACGGAGGGTTAGAGACCCAGTACTTC.

This clone has a handful of counts. V usage is TRBV6-6 and J usage is TRBJ2-5; 7 bases are a match to TRBD1. This CDR3 has 14 residues. Germline CDR1 reads MNHNY; CDR2 reads SVGAGI (reference sequence). J gave up 5 bases and V 6 bases, and 9 bases lay outside the gene matches. CDR3 in amino acids: CASRYNRGGETQYF. The CDR3 coding sequence is TGTGCCAGCAGGTACAACAGAGGGGGCGAGACCCAGTACTTC.

This clone was counted only a few times. J is TRBJ2-7 and V is TRBV5-1; TRBD2 agrees at 7 bases. V was clipped by 0 bases and J by 2 bases; unmatched bases: 2. From germline, CDR1 is SGHRS and CDR2 YFSETQ. The CDR3 contains 14 residues. CDR3 amino acids: CASSLVAGAYEQYF. CDR3 DNA: TGCGCCAGCAGCTTGGTTGCGGGAGCCTACGAGCAGTACTTC.

The rearrangement links TRBV28 to TRBJ2-4; tentatively, D is TRBD2 (5 bases). The CDR3 has 15 residues. Germline lookup yields CDR1 MDHEN and CDR2 SYDVKM. The V end was cut by 6 bases, the J end by 4 bases, with 16 bases between. The CDR3 protein is CASSPAGERKNIQYF. DNA of the CDR3: TGTGCCAGCAGCCCCGCCGGGGAGAGAAAAAACATTCAGTACTTC.

This clone came up once. The chain has TRBV6-5 and TRBJ2-3, with TRBD1 matching over 8 bases. The CDR3 consists of 16 residues. Germline V gives CDR1 MNHEY, CDR2 SVGAGI. After removal of 0 bases from V and 1 base from J, the junction contained 3 bases not matched to a gene. CDR3 sequence: CASSYSKGQGTDTQYF. The CDR3 DNA reads as TGTGCCAGCAGTTACTCGAAGGGACAGGGCACAGATACGCAGTATTTT.

The sample holds a few counts of this clone. The chain is built from TRBV28 and TRBJ1-5, with D unresolved. CDR1 and CDR2 (germline): MDHEN, SYDVKM. This CDR3 has 17 residues. Trimming pared 2 bases from V and 3 bases from J, leaving 17 bases between. This CDR3 reads CASSLSAWPEPNQPQHF. As DNA, the CDR3 is TGTGCCAGCAGTTTAAGCGCGTGGCCAGAACCCAATCAGCCCCAGCATTTT.

This chain links TRBV29-1 with TRBJ1-6; TRBD1 aligns across 7 bases. The V gene end was trimmed by 6 bases and the J gene end by 8 bases; junction bases not matched to a gene: 7. CDR1 and CDR2 (germline): SQVTM, ANQGSEA. The length of the CDR3 is 13 residues. The CDR3 sequence: CSVSTGADSPLHF. In DNA, the CDR3 is TGCAGCGTCTCAACAGGGGCAGATTCACCCCTCCACTTT. Full variable domain (rest looked up from reference TRBV29-1 and TRBJ1-6): SAVISQKPSRDICQRGTSLTIQCQVDSQVTMMFWYRQQPGQSLTLIATANQGSEATYESGFVIDKFPISRPNLTFSTLTVSNMSPEDSSIYLCSVSTGADSPLHFGNGTRLTVT.